The rows below give T cell receptor beta chains drawn from one sample of a study of blood T cell repertoires in COVID-19. Measured with immunoSEQ multiplex PCR; TCRdb has only the in-frame clones, and not every one. The repertoire has about 52,000 clones, around 81% of them found once; the top ten carry roughly 29%. Material: peripheral blood. The receptor source for this set is a woman aged 80 or over with COVID-19, enrolled during active disease. Both conserved end residues are part of each CDR3. The order of the fields is clone size, D gene, J gene, V gene, CDR3 protein, CDR3 DNA. The D gene is left open where the match is weak. Clone size is stated in some rows and not others, as once, few, many or a class when expanded.

abundance: .
d_gene: .
j_gene: TRBJ2-3
v_gene: TRBV7-8
CDR3aa: CASSLESGPSTDTQYF
CDR3nt: TGTGCCAGCAGCTTAGAGAGCGGACCTAGCACAGATACGCAGTATTTT

abundance: .
d_gene: .
j_gene: TRBJ2-1
v_gene: TRBV5-1
CDR3aa: CASSLAVSAGFEFF
CDR3nt: TGCGCCAGCAGCTTGGCCGTTTCGGCAGGGTTCGAGTTCTTC

abundance: .
d_gene: TRBD1
j_gene: TRBJ1-5
v_gene: TRBV19
CDR3aa: CASSEQGAGNQPQHF
CDR3nt: TGTGCCAGTAGTGAACAGGGGGCAGGCAATCAGCCCCAGCATTTT

abundance: once
d_gene: TRBD1
j_gene: TRBJ1-1
v_gene: TRBV5-1
CDR3aa: CASSLLYQGATEAFF
CDR3nt: TGCGCCAGCAGCTTGTTGTACCAGGGGGCCACTGAAGCTTTCTTT

abundance: .
d_gene: .
j_gene: TRBJ2-7
v_gene: TRBV6-5
CDR3aa: CASTSLEFEQYF
CDR3nt: TGTGCCAGCACCTCCCTAGAGTTCGAGCAGTACTTC

abundance: .
d_gene: .
j_gene: TRBJ2-7
v_gene: TRBV18
CDR3aa: CASSSSYEQYF
CDR3nt: TGTGCCAGCTCGTCTAGCTACGAGCAGTACTTC

abundance: .
d_gene: TRBD1
j_gene: TRBJ2-7
v_gene: TRBV6-5
CDR3aa: CASGKQGLEQYF
CDR3nt: TGTGCCAGCGGGAAACAGGGGCTCGAGCAGTACTTC

abundance: .
d_gene: .
j_gene: TRBJ2-1
v_gene: TRBV5-1
CDR3aa: CASSWGSTSGGEQFF
CDR3nt: TGCGCCAGCAGCTGGGGCTCCACGTCGGGCGGTGAGCAGTTCTTC

abundance: .
d_gene: TRBD2
j_gene: TRBJ2-1
v_gene: TRBV4-1
CDR3aa: CASSQRAGTSGERDNEQFF
CDR3nt: TGCGCCAGCAGCCAACGTGCCGGGACTAGCGGGGAGAGGGACAATGAGCAGTTCTTC

abundance: .
d_gene: TRBD2
j_gene: TRBJ2-1
v_gene: TRBV25-1
CDR3aa: CASIPGGSYNEQFF
CDR3nt: TGTGCCAGCATTCCGGGAGGGTCCTACAATGAGCAGTTCTTC

abundance: .
d_gene: .
j_gene: TRBJ1-5
v_gene: TRBV6-5
CDR3aa: CASSYSAGLNQPQHF
CDR3nt: TGTGCCAGCAGTTACTCGGCAGGGTTAAATCAGCCCCAGCATTTT

abundance: .
d_gene: .
j_gene: TRBJ2-2
v_gene: TRBV6-5
CDR3aa: CASSYSVRNTGELFF
CDR3nt: TGTGCCAGCAGTTACTCGGTTAGGAACACCGGGGAGCTGTTTTTT

abundance: .
d_gene: TRBD1
j_gene: TRBJ1-2
v_gene: TRBV5-4
CDR3aa: CASSSIGQGFNYGYTF
CDR3nt: TGTGCCAGCAGCTCCATCGGACAGGGGTTTAACTATGGCTACACCTTC

abundance: .
d_gene: TRBD1
j_gene: TRBJ1-2
v_gene: TRBV7-9
CDR3aa: CASSSSTGYYYGYTF
CDR3nt: TGTGCCAGCAGCTCGTCGACAGGGTATTACTATGGCTACACCTTC

abundance: few
d_gene: TRBD2
j_gene: TRBJ2-5
v_gene: TRBV4-1
CDR3aa: CASSQELAGGAETQYF
CDR3nt: TGCGCCAGCAGCCAAGAGCTAGCGGGTGGGGCGGAGACCCAGTACTTC

abundance: .
d_gene: TRBD1
j_gene: TRBJ2-5
v_gene: TRBV5-1
CDR3aa: CASSLATGIQETQYF
CDR3nt: TGCGCCAGCAGCTTGGCGACAGGGATACAAGAGACCCAGTACTTC

abundance: .
d_gene: TRBD2
j_gene: TRBJ2-5
v_gene: TRBV19
CDR3aa: CASSIGLAGGRGETQYF
CDR3nt: TGTGCCAGTAGTATCGGGCTAGCGGGAGGCCGAGGGGAGACCCAGTACTTC

abundance: .
d_gene: .
j_gene: TRBJ1-5
v_gene: TRBV28
CDR3aa: CASTRPSNQPQHF
CDR3nt: TGTGCCAGCACCAGGCCCTCCAATCAGCCCCAGCATTTT

abundance: .
d_gene: .
j_gene: TRBJ2-1
v_gene: TRBV27
CDR3aa: CASSPSQQYNEQFF
CDR3nt: TGTGCCAGCAGTCCCTCACAGCAATACAATGAGCAGTTCTTC

abundance: once
d_gene: TRBD1
j_gene: TRBJ2-2
v_gene: TRBV7-9
CDR3aa: CASSWDRGYGGELFF
CDR3nt: TGTGCCAGCAGCTGGGACAGGGGTTATGGCGGGGAGCTGTTTTTT

abundance: .
d_gene: TRBD2
j_gene: TRBJ2-1
v_gene: TRBV4-2
CDR3aa: CASSPLAGGGSYNEQFF
CDR3nt: TGTGCCAGCAGCCCGTTAGCGGGAGGGGGCTCCTACAATGAGCAGTTCTTC

abundance: .
d_gene: .
j_gene: TRBJ1-6
v_gene: TRBV5-4
CDR3aa: CASSLGVGGNSPLHF
CDR3nt: TGTGCCAGCAGCTTGGGGGTCGGGGGTAATTCACCCCTCCACTTT

abundance: .
d_gene: .
j_gene: TRBJ1-2
v_gene: TRBV3-1/TRBV3-2
CDR3aa: CASSHRGDYGYTF
CDR3nt: TGTGCCAGCAGCCACAGGGGCGACTATGGCTACACCTTC

abundance: few
d_gene: TRBD1
j_gene: TRBJ2-5
v_gene: TRBV9
CDR3aa: CASSRQGDGGTQYF
CDR3nt: TGTGCCAGCAGCCGACAGGGGGACGGGGGGACCCAGTACTTC

abundance: .
d_gene: .
j_gene: TRBJ2-2
v_gene: TRBV20-1
CDR3aa: CSASADRPTGELFF
CDR3nt: TGCAGTGCTAGTGCAGACAGGCCAACCGGGGAGCTGTTTTTT

abundance: few
d_gene: .
j_gene: TRBJ1-3
v_gene: TRBV5-1
CDR3aa: CASSSMTGDGNTIYF
CDR3nt: TGCGCCAGCAGCTCGATGACAGGAGATGGAAACACCATATATTTT

abundance: .
d_gene: .
j_gene: TRBJ1-3
v_gene: TRBV30
CDR3aa: CAWAGLSGNTIYF
CDR3nt: TGTGCCTGGGCAGGGCTCTCTGGAAACACCATATATTTT

abundance: few
d_gene: .
j_gene: TRBJ2-3
v_gene: TRBV6-5
CDR3aa: CASSYSRLAPTDTQYF
CDR3nt: TGTGCCAGCAGTTACTCGCGGCTAGCGCCCACAGATACGCAGTATTTT

abundance: .
d_gene: .
j_gene: TRBJ1-1
v_gene: TRBV29-1
CDR3aa: CSVLDRNTEAFF
CDR3nt: TGCAGCGTCCTGGACAGGAACACTGAAGCTTTCTTT

abundance: .
d_gene: .
j_gene: TRBJ1-5
v_gene: TRBV12-5
CDR3aa: CASGLGGHRNQPQHF
CDR3nt: TGTGCTAGTGGTTTGGGGGGACATCGGAATCAGCCCCAGCATTTT

abundance: .
d_gene: TRBD2
j_gene: TRBJ2-7
v_gene: TRBV3-1/TRBV3-2
CDR3aa: CASTVTAGGREEQYF
CDR3nt: TGTGCCAGCACCGTCACTGCGGGGGGGCGTGAAGAGCAGTACTTC

abundance: .
d_gene: TRBD2
j_gene: TRBJ2-1
v_gene: TRBV7-9
CDR3aa: CASRATSGSYNEQFF
CDR3nt: TGTGCCAGCAGGGCGACTAGCGGGAGCTACAATGAGCAGTTCTTC

abundance: .
d_gene: .
j_gene: TRBJ2-7
v_gene: TRBV4-1
CDR3aa: CASSQEGPEQYF
CDR3nt: TGCGCCAGCAGCCAAGAGGGGCCCGAGCAGTACTTC

abundance: .
d_gene: TRBD2
j_gene: TRBJ2-1
v_gene: TRBV7-2
CDR3aa: CASRAQSGTAYNEQFF
CDR3nt: TGTGCCAGCAGGGCCCAGAGCGGGACGGCTTACAATGAGCAGTTCTTC

abundance: .
d_gene: TRBD1
j_gene: TRBJ1-2
v_gene: TRBV5-8
CDR3aa: CASSLQGAGYGYTF
CDR3nt: TGTGCCAGCAGCTTGCAGGGGGCCGGGTATGGCTACACCTTC

abundance: .
d_gene: TRBD2
j_gene: TRBJ2-1
v_gene: TRBV12-3/TRBV12-4
CDR3aa: CASGTSRHEQFF
CDR3nt: TGTGCCAGCGGGACTAGCAGACATGAGCAGTTCTTC

abundance: .
d_gene: TRBD1
j_gene: TRBJ1-5
v_gene: TRBV6-1
CDR3aa: CASSDTRQGVVQPQHF
CDR3nt: TGTGCCAGCAGTGATACCAGACAGGGCGTCGTTCAGCCCCAGCATTTT

abundance: .
d_gene: TRBD1
j_gene: TRBJ2-3
v_gene: TRBV18
CDR3aa: CASSPPTGGPVGTDTQYF
CDR3nt: TGTGCCAGCTCACCACCGACAGGGGGCCCGGTGGGCACAGATACGCAGTATTTT

abundance: .
d_gene: TRBD2
j_gene: TRBJ2-5
v_gene: TRBV30
CDR3aa: CAWSVLGLAGSQTQYF
CDR3nt: TGTGCCTGGAGTGTACTTGGGCTAGCGGGAAGCCAGACCCAGTACTTC

abundance: .
d_gene: .
j_gene: TRBJ1-1
v_gene: TRBV7-9
CDR3aa: CASSPQGVYGAFF
CDR3nt: TGTGCCAGCAGCCCTCAGGGCGTCTATGGCGCTTTCTTT

abundance: many
d_gene: TRBD2
j_gene: TRBJ2-7
v_gene: TRBV11-1
CDR3aa: CASSPTSGSIEQYF
CDR3nt: TGTGCCAGCAGCCCGACTAGCGGGAGTATCGAGCAGTACTTC

abundance: .
d_gene: .
j_gene: TRBJ1-1
v_gene: TRBV14
CDR3aa: CASSQGRRSTRAFF
CDR3nt: TGTGCCAGCAGCCAAGGACGCCGGTCCACGCGGGCTTTCTTT

abundance: .
d_gene: .
j_gene: TRBJ1-1
v_gene: TRBV5-1
CDR3aa: CASSFSAGDGEAFF
CDR3nt: TGCGCCAGCAGCTTTTCCGCAGGGGATGGTGAAGCTTTCTTT

abundance: .
d_gene: .
j_gene: TRBJ2-5
v_gene: TRBV1
CDR3aa: CTSSSGGGGKTQYF
CDR3nt: TGCACCAGCAGCTCGGGTGGGGGAGGGAAGACCCAGTACTTC

abundance: .
d_gene: TRBD2
j_gene: TRBJ2-3
v_gene: TRBV10-3
CDR3aa: CAISQGTSGRLDTQYF
CDR3nt: TGTGCCATCAGCCAGGGGACTAGCGGGAGATTAGATACGCAGTATTTT

abundance: .
d_gene: TRBD2
j_gene: TRBJ2-1
v_gene: TRBV7-2
CDR3aa: CASSFQREGEQFF
CDR3nt: TGTGCCAGCAGCTTTCAGCGGGAAGGTGAGCAGTTCTTC

abundance: .
d_gene: TRBD1
j_gene: TRBJ2-2
v_gene: TRBV11-3
CDR3aa: CASSFGTGKFANTGELFF
CDR3nt: TGTGCCAGCAGCTTCGGGACAGGGAAGTTCGCGAACACCGGGGAGCTGTTTTTT

abundance: .
d_gene: .
j_gene: TRBJ1-3
v_gene: TRBV6-6
CDR3aa: CASSYSNSGNTIYF
CDR3nt: TGTGCCAGCAGTTACTCTAACTCTGGAAACACCATATATTTT

abundance: .
d_gene: TRBD1
j_gene: TRBJ1-2
v_gene: TRBV5-4
CDR3aa: CASSWAGTGTGGYTF
CDR3nt: TGTGCCAGCAGCTGGGCCGGGACAGGGACAGGCGGCTACACCTTC

abundance: .
d_gene: TRBD2
j_gene: TRBJ2-1
v_gene: TRBV18
CDR3aa: CASSPQLRTSGDEQFF
CDR3nt: TGTGCCAGCTCACCCCAACTAAGGACTAGCGGAGATGAGCAGTTCTTC

abundance: once
d_gene: .
j_gene: TRBJ1-5
v_gene: TRBV28
CDR3aa: CASSLNVGKGPQHF
CDR3nt: TGTGCCAGCAGTTTAAATGTCGGGAAGGGACCCCAGCATTTT

abundance: .
d_gene: TRBD1
j_gene: TRBJ1-1
v_gene: TRBV7-6
CDR3aa: CASSSGQANTEAFF
CDR3nt: TGTGCCAGCAGCTCTGGACAGGCGAACACTGAAGCTTTCTTT

abundance: .
d_gene: TRBD2
j_gene: TRBJ2-5
v_gene: TRBV25-1
CDR3aa: CASSGLAGGPETQYF
CDR3nt: TGTGCCAGCAGTGGCTTAGCGGGAGGCCCGGAGACCCAGTACTTC

abundance: .
d_gene: TRBD1
j_gene: TRBJ1-5
v_gene: TRBV7-9
CDR3aa: CASSRTGSNQPQHF
CDR3nt: TGTGCCAGCAGCCGGACAGGGAGCAATCAGCCCCAGCATTTT

abundance: .
d_gene: TRBD1
j_gene: TRBJ2-5
v_gene: TRBV12-5
CDR3aa: CASGRGQGQETQYF
CDR3nt: TGTGCTAGTGGTAGAGGACAGGGGCAAGAGACCCAGTACTTC

abundance: .
d_gene: .
j_gene: TRBJ2-4
v_gene: TRBV27
CDR3aa: CASSSGQGANIQYF
CDR3nt: TGTGCCAGCAGTTCGGGACAAGGGGCAAACATTCAGTACTTC

abundance: .
d_gene: .
j_gene: TRBJ1-6
v_gene: TRBV27
CDR3aa: CASRGQRGWNSPLHF
CDR3nt: TGTGCCAGCAGGGGACAAAGGGGGTGGAATTCACCCCTCCACTTT